A single sample gave rise to the 5 T cell receptor beta chains below, sequenced in a study of human T cells and chemical hapten exposure. Via MiXCR, TCRdb re-called the RACE reads, giving one row per CDR3 protein. Here the sample spans more than 75,000 distinct CDR3 sequences, under 10% being singletons. Described time point: healthy volunteer bleed at 6 weeks. Unfractionated whole blood yielded total RNA. Sequencing was done on a sample of whole blood. Receptor source: a male donor in good health. Some clones in this sample may be carry-over from other donors' samples.

This chain links TRBV7-6 with TRBJ1-1; possible D gene TRBD1, 6 bases. The V end was cut by 5 bases, the J end by 4 bases, with 14 bases between. Per germline, CDR1 SGHVS and CDR2 FNYEAQ. The CDR3 totals 14 residues. CDR3 in DNA: TGTGCCAGCAGCCTTACAGGGCCCACCACTGAAGCTTTCTTT. Translating gives CASSLTGPTTEAFF.

This clonotype was observed once. The chain links TRBV10-3 to TRBJ2-3; a weak D match, TRBD1 (6 bases). The germline gives CDR1 ENHRY, CDR2 SYGVKD. The germline V and J ends were trimmed by 10 bases and 4 bases, with 15 bases remaining between them. The CDR3 loop spans 13 amino acids. The CDR3 DNA follows: TGTGCCACCACAGGGAGTGAGGCAGATACGCAGTATTTT. This translates into CATTGSEADTQYF.

This clonotype was observed a handful of times. This chain connects TRBV30 to TRBJ2-5; D may be TRBD1 (7 bases). The CDR3 length is 15 residues. Germline CDR1 is GTSNPN and CDR2 is SVGIG (reference sequence). Trimming removed 0 bases at V and 4 bases at J, with 15 bases between. CDR3 sequence reads: CAWSVRRQGGETQYF. The CDR3 DNA reads as TGTGCCTGGAGTGTTCGTCGACAGGGAGGAGAGACCCAGTACTTC.

The chain recombines TRBV4-3 with TRBJ1-6; D unresolved. V was shortened by 0 bases and J by 2 bases, with 2 bases between the two germline ends. This CDR3 has 14 amino acids. The V gene's germline CDR1 is LGHNA and CDR2 YSLEER. Written as DNA, the CDR3 is TGCGCCAGCAGCCAAGAGCCCTATAATTCACCCCTCCACTTT. Translation: CASSQEPYNSPLHF.

The chain has TRBV12-3 or TRBV12-4 and TRBJ2-7, with 10 bases that match TRBD2. CDR3 length equals 16 residues. J lost 6 bases, V lost 5 bases, and 13 bases had no gene match. The CDR3 spells CASSTWTSGGRSEQYF. The CDR3 DNA is TGTGCCAGCAGTACCTGGACTAGCGGAGGAAGATCCGAGCAGTACTTC.